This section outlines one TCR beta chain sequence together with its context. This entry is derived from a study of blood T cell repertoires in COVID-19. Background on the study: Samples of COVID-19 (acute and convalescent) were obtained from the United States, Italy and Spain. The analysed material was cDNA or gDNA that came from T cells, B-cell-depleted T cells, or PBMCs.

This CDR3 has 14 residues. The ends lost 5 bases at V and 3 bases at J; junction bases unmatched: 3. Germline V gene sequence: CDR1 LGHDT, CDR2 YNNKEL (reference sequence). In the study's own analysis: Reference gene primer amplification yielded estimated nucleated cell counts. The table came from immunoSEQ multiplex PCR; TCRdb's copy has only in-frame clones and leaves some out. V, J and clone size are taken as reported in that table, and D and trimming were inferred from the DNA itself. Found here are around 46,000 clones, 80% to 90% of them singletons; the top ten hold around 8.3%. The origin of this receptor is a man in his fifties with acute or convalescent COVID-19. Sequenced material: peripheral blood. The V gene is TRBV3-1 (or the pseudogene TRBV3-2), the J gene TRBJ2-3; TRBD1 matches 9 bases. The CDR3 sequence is CASSGTGRTDTQYF. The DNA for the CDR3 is TGTGCCAGCAGCGGGACAGGGCGTACAGATACGCAGTATTTT.